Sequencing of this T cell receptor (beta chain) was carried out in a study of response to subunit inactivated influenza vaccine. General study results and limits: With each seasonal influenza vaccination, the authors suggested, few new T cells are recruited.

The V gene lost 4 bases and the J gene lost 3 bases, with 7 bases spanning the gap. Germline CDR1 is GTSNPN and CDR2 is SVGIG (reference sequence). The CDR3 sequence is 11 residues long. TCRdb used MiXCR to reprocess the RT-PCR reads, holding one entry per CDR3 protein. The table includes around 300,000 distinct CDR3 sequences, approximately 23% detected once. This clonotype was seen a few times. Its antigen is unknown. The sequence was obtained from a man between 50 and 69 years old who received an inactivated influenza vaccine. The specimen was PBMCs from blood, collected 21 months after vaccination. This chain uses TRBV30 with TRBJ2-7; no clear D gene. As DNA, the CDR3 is TGTGCCTGGAACCTAGACTACGAGCAGTACTTC. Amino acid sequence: CAWNLDYEQYF.